This T cell receptor beta chain was obtained from a study of low-dose radiotherapy and immunotherapy resistance in tumors. Stated time point: after trial treatment. Regarding treatment: LDRT plus nivolumab, ipilimumab, low-dose cyclophosphamide and aspirin (RACIN trial). First-strand cDNA used TRAV- and TRBV-specific primers, covering alpha and beta chains. Amplification, which lasted 20 to 25 PCR cycles, used a constant-region primer and V-primer adapter to amplify TCRs. TCRdb passed the reads through MiXCR, listing each CDR3 protein once. The table has under 110,000 distinct CDR3 sequences, roughly 20% seen once. The receptor was isolated from a male donor with prostate cancer. The material was PBMCs, obtained after low-dose radiotherapy plus immunotherapy.

As DNA, the CDR3 is TGTGCCAGCTTTTCCATTCCGGGACTAGCGGGGGGGAAGCTCTCCTACAATGAGCAGTTCTTC. It translates to CASFSIPGLAGGKLSYNEQFF. The chain links TRBV6-2 or TRBV6-3 to TRBJ2-1; 16 bases agree with TRBD2. CDR3 length equals 21 residues. CDR1 and CDR2 (germline): MNHEY, SVGEGT. J was trimmed by 0 bases and V by 8 bases; bases with no gene match: 16.